The rows below give T cell receptor beta chains drawn from one sample of a study of T cells in Graves' hyperthyroidism and ophthalmopathy. TCRdb independently ran MiXCR on the multiplex PCR reads; one entry per CDR3 protein. The sample yields more than 95,000 distinct CDR3 sequences, roughly 47% seen once. The sequenced material came from blood. The source of these receptors is a man aged 35 to 55 with Graves' hyperthyroidism. CDR3s include the opening cysteine and the closing phenylalanine or tryptophan. D genes are given only for firm matches. A clone size is listed for some rows: how often the clone was seen (once, few, many), or a class if it is expanded.

clone size	J gene	V gene	D gene	CDR3 protein	CDR3 DNA
.	TRBJ1-1	TRBV10-3	TRBD1	CAISRDRVNTEAFF	TGTGCCATCAGTAGGGACAGGGTGAACACTGAAGCTTTCTTT
many	TRBJ1-3	TRBV12-3/TRBV12-4	.	CASSLGGPGNTIYF	TGTGCCAGCAGTTTGGGGGGGCCTGGAAACACCATATATTTT
few	TRBJ2-6	TRBV15	.	CATSRGGDYVLTF	TGTGCCACCAGCAGAGGCGGGGACTACGTCCTGACTTTC
.	TRBJ2-7	TRBV11-2	TRBD2	CASSLGQLAGGHEQYF	TGTGCCAGCAGCTTAGGCCAACTAGCGGGGGGCCACGAGCAGTACTTC
many	TRBJ2-7	TRBV2	TRBD2	CASSEPLAGGPREQYF	TGTGCCAGCAGTGAACCGTTAGCGGGAGGGCCAAGAGAGCAGTACTTC
.	TRBJ1-2	TRBV7-9	.	CASSFSGVGYTF	TGTGCCAGCAGCTTCTCAGGGGTAGGCTACACCTTC
.	TRBJ2-2	TRBV6-8	TRBD2	CARSGRGSTGELFF	TGTGCCCGTTCCGGGCGGGGGAGTACCGGGGAGCTGTTTTTT
many	TRBJ1-4	TRBV2	.	CASSDPRVGADEKLFF	TGTGCCAGCAGTGATCCGCGTGTGGGGGCTGACGAAAAACTGTTTTTT
.	TRBJ2-1	TRBV7-9	TRBD2	CASSNPGLAGYNEQFF	TGTGCCAGCAGCAACCCGGGACTAGCGGGATACAATGAGCAGTTCTTC
many	TRBJ2-3	TRBV20-1	TRBD2	CSARLAGGADTQYF	TGCAGTGCTCGACTAGCGGGGGGGGCAGATACGCAGTATTTT
.	TRBJ1-5	TRBV20-1	.	CSANKGNSNQPQHF	TGCAGTGCTAATAAGGGGAATAGCAATCAGCCCCAGCATTTT
many	TRBJ2-1	TRBV7-2	TRBD2	CASSLAPSGRKDEQFF	TGTGCCAGCAGCTTAGCCCCTAGCGGGAGAAAGGATGAGCAGTTCTTC
many	TRBJ2-1	TRBV19	TRBD1	CASSYLNRLLDREAYNEQFF	TGTGCCAGTAGTTACTTAAATCGTCTCCTGGACAGGGAAGCCTACAATGAGCAGTTCTTC
.	TRBJ2-6	TRBV3-1	TRBD1	CASRHNRGAGANVLTF	TGTGCCAGCAGACATAACAGGGGCGCTGGGGCCAACGTCCTGACTTTC
once	TRBJ2-5	TRBV7-9	.	CASSQRGRETQYF	TGTGCCAGCAGCCAAAGGGGACGGGAGACCCAGTACTTC
many	TRBJ2-2	TRBV5-1	TRBD1	CASNDRDTGELFF	TGCGCCAGCAACGACAGGGACACCGGGGAGCTGTTTTTT
many	TRBJ2-5	TRBV12-3/TRBV12-4	.	CASSRFRDLPDAAQYF	TGTGCCAGCAGCAGATTCCGGGACTTGCCCGACGCGGCCCAGTACTTC
many	TRBJ2-3	TRBV7-9	.	CASSLGLRPSTDTQYF	TGTGCCAGCAGCTTAGGGTTGCGACCTAGCACAGATACGCAGTATTTT
many	TRBJ1-2	TRBV12-3/TRBV12-4	.	CASRPDSSRGYTF	TGTGCCAGCAGACCTGACAGTTCTCGAGGCTACACCTTC
many	TRBJ1-6	TRBV6-5	.	CASSYQGVNSPLHF	TGTGCCAGCAGTTACCAGGGTGTGAATTCACCCCTCCACTTT
many	TRBJ2-5	TRBV4-3	.	CASSPSRGEETQYF	TGCGCCAGCAGCCCGTCAAGGGGGGAGGAGACCCAGTACTTC
once	TRBJ1-5	TRBV20-1	.	CSARGYQPQHF	TGCAGTGCTAGGGGGTATCAGCCCCAGCATTTT
medium-sized	TRBJ1-2	TRBV2	.	CASGKAGYTF	TGTGCCAGCGGAAAGGCTGGCTACACCTTC
.	TRBJ2-7	TRBV9	.	CASNGEGSSYEQYF	TGTGCCAGCAATGGAGAGGGCAGCTCCTACGAGCAGTACTTC
many	TRBJ2-1	TRBV12-3/TRBV12-4	TRBD2	CASTLAGVGDEQFF	TGTGCCAGCACTCTAGCGGGAGTGGGGGATGAGCAGTTCTTC
many	TRBJ2-5	TRBV11-3	TRBD1	CASSPRGQEETQYF	TGTGCCAGCAGCCCACGGGGACAGGAAGAGACCCAGTACTTC
few	TRBJ1-5	TRBV7-2	TRBD1	CASREDRGGNQPQHF	TGTGCCAGCAGGGAGGACAGGGGAGGGAATCAGCCCCAGCATTTT
.	TRBJ2-7	TRBV29-1	.	CSANWGDGASYEQYF	TGCAGCGCCAATTGGGGGGACGGGGCCTCCTACGAGCAGTACTTC
.	TRBJ2-5	TRBV2	.	CASSDGGANTGAETQYF	TGTGCCAGCAGTGACGGTGGAGCGAACACCGGGGCGGAGACCCAGTACTTC
many	TRBJ2-3	TRBV2	TRBD1	CASMGAGGVDTQYF	TGTGCCAGCATGGGGGCAGGGGGAGTAGATACGCAGTATTTT
many	TRBJ2-3	TRBV2	TRBD2	CASNGLAGGLTDTQYF	TGTGCCAGCAACGGACTAGCGGGAGGCCTCACAGATACGCAGTATTTT
.	TRBJ2-7	TRBV20-1	.	CSAEGVAGGSSGYF	.